The clone carrying this T cell receptor (beta chain) showed up just a few times. The antigen remains unidentified. The CDR3 is 14 amino acids. Unmatched junction bases numbered 7, after V lost 6 bases and J lost 9 bases. The germline V gene has CDR1 LGHNT and CDR2 FRNRAP. The data originate from a study of beta chain features in type 1 diabetes. As for the study in general: Patients did not differ from healthy donors in age, gender or cell yield.

Overall study results and limits: Within each of all four CD4+ subsets, Type 1 diabetes patients had TCRB CDR3s that were moderately but significantly shorter.

The authors reverse transcribed all of the isolated RNA, so sequencing captured expressed TCRB transcripts. Assay: immunoSEQ multiplex PCR; the TCRdb copy retains only in-frame clones and omits some. The sample includes more than 250,000 clones, about a fifth of them seen just once. This TCR derives from a middle-aged woman with type 1 diabetes. This chain links TRBV12-5 with TRBJ2-1, with 11 bases matching TRBD2. Sequenced: naive CD4+ T cells from blood. CDR3 coding DNA: TGTGCTAGTGGATTAGCGGGAGGGAGCGGTGAGCAGTTCTTC. Translating gives CASGLAGGSGEQFF.